This TCR beta chain emerged from a study of T cells expressing NK-cell markers (dated by TCRdb to the early 2020s). In terms of the full investigation: TCR beta-chain repertoires were profiled in sorted CD3+CD56+NKG2C+, CD3+CD56+NKG2C- and CD3+CD56-NKG2C+ T-cell subsets from several donors. Randomly selected healthy volunteers, three men and five women, were used as the eight sequenced donors. Libraries were sequenced as 2 x 150 bp reads on Illumina HiSeq 2000/2500, MiSeq or NextSeq. Among the eight sequenced donors, only one was HCMV-seronegative, while the other seven were HCMV-seropositive.

What the work shows at the level of the full study, not this receptor alone: In six donors, the dominant CD3+CD56+NKG2C+ clonotypes ranked among the top 10 CD8+ clonotypes, making up roughly 1.0-7.0% of CD8+ T cells. Whether the expanded NKG2C-expressing T cell clones were specific for HCMV antigens was left unclear. Those dominant clonotypes were again the most abundant among CD3+CD56-NKG2C+ cells in several donors, at roughly 28.3-60.1%.

Points on this clonotype: The antigen it recognizes is unknown.

The sequencing machine was an Illumina HiSeq 2000. 5'RACE template switching, by which a universal primer site and unique molecular identifiers were added, was used to make TCR beta cDNA libraries. Priming for cDNA synthesis came from the TCR beta constant segment, and two successive PCR amplification steps followed. The original methods were these. MIGEC was used to demultiplex reads and group reads by UMI, and MiTCR was used to assemble and quantify clonotypes. To exclude erroneous sequences, only TCR cDNA sequences supported by at least two reads were retained. The tcR package was used for downstream repertoire analysis, and clonotypes were matched between fractions using CDR3 nucleotide sequence together with V segment. Antigen specificity was annotated against VDJdb with VDJmatch, allowing one amino acid substitution in CDR3. Following reprocessing of the reads by TCRdb, the data hold one row per CDR3 protein sequence and no DNA is available. The V and J calls and clone size come from TCRdb's table, not from the authors' own analysis. The table for this sample shows 350,000 to 400,000 distinct CDR3 sequences. The ten largest clones capture roughly a tenth of the sample.

Counted from cysteine to phenylalanine, this CDR3 has 12 amino acids. DNA is not on record. Taken from the germline V gene (reference sequence), the CDR1 and CDR2 loops are MNHNY and SVGAGI. HCMV-specific IgG was detected in serum with a commercial ELISA kit to determine HCMV serostatus. Peripheral blood mononuclear cells were isolated from blood by Ficoll density gradient centrifugation. The chain couples TRBV6-6 to TRBJ2-6. The sequencing input was blood T cells: a sorted CD56 or NKG2C T cell subset, CD4+ or CD8+ T cells, or bulk PBMC T cells (not recorded which). This TCR was sampled from a woman between 50 and 59 years old in good health. Donor details come from another sample of the same person, matched by shared clones. This receptor carries the CDR3 CASSYSRQGLTF.